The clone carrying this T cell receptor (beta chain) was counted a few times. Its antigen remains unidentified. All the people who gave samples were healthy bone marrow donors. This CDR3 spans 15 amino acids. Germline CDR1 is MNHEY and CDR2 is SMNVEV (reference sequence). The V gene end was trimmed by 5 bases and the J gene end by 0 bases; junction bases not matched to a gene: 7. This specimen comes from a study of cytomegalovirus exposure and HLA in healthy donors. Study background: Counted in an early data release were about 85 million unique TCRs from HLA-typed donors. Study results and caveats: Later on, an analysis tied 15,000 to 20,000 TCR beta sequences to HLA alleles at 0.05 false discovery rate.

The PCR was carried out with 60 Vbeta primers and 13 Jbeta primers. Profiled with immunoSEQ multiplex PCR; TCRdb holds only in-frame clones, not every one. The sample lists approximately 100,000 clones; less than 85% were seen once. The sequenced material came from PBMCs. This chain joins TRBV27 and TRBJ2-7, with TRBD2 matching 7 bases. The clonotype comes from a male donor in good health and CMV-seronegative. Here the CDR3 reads CASSNQRGPSYEQYF. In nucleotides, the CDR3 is TGTGCCAGCAGTAATCAGCGGGGACCCTCCTACGAGCAGTACTTC.